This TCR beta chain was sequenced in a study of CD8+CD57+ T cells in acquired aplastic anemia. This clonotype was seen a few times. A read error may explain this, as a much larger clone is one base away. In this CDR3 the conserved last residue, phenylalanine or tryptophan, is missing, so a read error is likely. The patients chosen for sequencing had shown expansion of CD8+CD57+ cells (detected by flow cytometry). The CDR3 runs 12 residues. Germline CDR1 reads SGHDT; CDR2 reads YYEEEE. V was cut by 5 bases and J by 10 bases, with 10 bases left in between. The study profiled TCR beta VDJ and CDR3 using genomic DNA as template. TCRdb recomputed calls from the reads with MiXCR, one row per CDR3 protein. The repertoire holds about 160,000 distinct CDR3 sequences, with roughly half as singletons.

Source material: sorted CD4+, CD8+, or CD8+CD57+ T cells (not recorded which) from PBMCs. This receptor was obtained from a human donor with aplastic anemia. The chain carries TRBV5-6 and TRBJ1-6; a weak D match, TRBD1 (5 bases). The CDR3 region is CASSRDFSPLHV. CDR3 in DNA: TGTGCCAGCAGTCGGGACTTCTCACCCCTCCACGTT.